This TCR beta chain was profiled in a study of blood T cell repertoires in COVID-19. Study in general: Sources were T cells, B-cell-depleted T cells, or PBMCs; the material itself was cDNA or gDNA.

This clone was counted ten times or more. Assay: immunoSEQ multiplex PCR; the TCRdb copy retains only in-frame clones and omits some. The table includes a few hundred thousand clones, 80% to 95% detected once. Germline CDR1 reads LGHDT; CDR2 reads YNNKEL (reference sequence). The J segment lost 2 bases and the V segment lost 0 bases, leaving 4 bases of the junction unmatched. The CDR3 sequence is 16 residues long. Material for sequencing was PBMCs or T cells enriched from blood (not recorded which). The sequence came from a woman aged 30 to 39 who had recovered from COVID-19. The chain recombines TRBV3-1 (or the pseudogene TRBV3-2) with TRBJ1-3; 7 bases match TRBD1. This CDR3 is CASSQDRGTAGNTIYF. The CDR3 bases are TGTGCCAGCAGCCAAGATCGAGGGACAGCTGGAAACACCATATATTTT.